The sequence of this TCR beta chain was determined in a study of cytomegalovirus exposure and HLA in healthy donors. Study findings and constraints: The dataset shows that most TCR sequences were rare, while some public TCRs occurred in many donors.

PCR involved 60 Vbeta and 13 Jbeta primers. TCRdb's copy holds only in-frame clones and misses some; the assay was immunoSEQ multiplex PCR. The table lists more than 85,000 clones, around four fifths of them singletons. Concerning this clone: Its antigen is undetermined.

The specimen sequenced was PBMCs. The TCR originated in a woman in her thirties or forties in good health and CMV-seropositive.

DNA of the CDR3: TGTGCCAGCAGCTGGGTTCGCGGGACTTCTGCGAGGTACGAGCAGTACTTC. Translating it yields CASSWVRGTSARYEQYF. This rearrangement joins TRBV11-2 to TRBJ2-7, with a possible D match to TRBD2 (6 bases). CDR1 is SGHAT, CDR2 FQNNGV, per germline. V was clipped by 4 bases and J by 4 bases, with 23 bases between them. CDR3 size: 17 residues.